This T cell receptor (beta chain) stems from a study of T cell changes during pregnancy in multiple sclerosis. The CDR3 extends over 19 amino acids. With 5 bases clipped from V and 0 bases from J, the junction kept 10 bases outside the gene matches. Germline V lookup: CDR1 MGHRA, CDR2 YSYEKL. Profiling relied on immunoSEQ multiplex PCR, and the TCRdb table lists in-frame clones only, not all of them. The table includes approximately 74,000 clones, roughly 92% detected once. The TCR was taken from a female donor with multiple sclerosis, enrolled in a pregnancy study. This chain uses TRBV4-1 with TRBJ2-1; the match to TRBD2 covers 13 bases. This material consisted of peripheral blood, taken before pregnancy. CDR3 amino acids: CASSFGLAGEESSYNEQFF. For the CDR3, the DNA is TGCGCCAGCAGCTTTGGACTAGCGGGAGAGGAAAGCTCCTACAATGAGCAGTTCTTC.